Shown below are 6 T cell receptor beta chains from a single sample sequenced in a study of shared clonotypes between healthy human individuals. Profiling relied on immunoSEQ multiplex PCR, and the TCRdb table lists in-frame clones only, not all of them. The repertoire holds 400,000 to 600,000 clones, with about 96% as singletons. What was sequenced was naive CD4+ T cells sorted from blood. Stated subset: CD45RA+ positively selected. Receptors originate from a woman aged 25-40 years in good health.

The genes are TRBV6-1 and TRBJ1-1; no clear D. Germline CDR1 and CDR2: MNHNS and SASEGT. Trimming took off 6 bases at V and 1 base at J, with 12 bases between the two ends. The length of the CDR3 is 14 residues. The CDR3 DNA reads TGTGCCAGCAGAGATCGGATAACGAACACTGAAGCTTTCTTT. Translating it yields CASRDRITNTEAFF.

The chain recombines TRBV5-8 with TRBJ2-3; either TRBD1 or TRBD2 may supply D (5 bases each). V dropped 4 bases and J dropped 1 base, with 13 bases sitting between them. This CDR3 region has 15 residues. CDR1 and CDR2 (germline): SGHTS, YDEGEE. Written as DNA, the CDR3 is TGTGCCAGCAGCCGGGACGGGATGGGCACAGATACGCAGTATTTT. Its translation: CASSRDGMGTDTQYF.

The CDR3 here is CASSFGGDTEAFF. The CDR3 bases are TGTGCCAGCAGTTTTGGGGGGGACACTGAAGCTTTCTTT. The chain carries TRBV27 and TRBJ1-1; a weak D match, TRBD1 (5 bases). The V gene lost 3 bases and the J gene lost 3 bases, with 8 bases spanning the gap. The CDR3 is 13 residues long. Per germline, CDR1 MNHEY and CDR2 SMNVEV (reference sequence).

CDR3 DNA sequence: TGTGCCAGCAGCCTCCTCCCTGGGGCCAACGTCCTGACTTTC. Translated, it gives CASSLLPGANVLTF. The chain couples TRBV14 to TRBJ2-6; no reliable D call. Germline CDR1 is SGHDN and CDR2 is FVKESK. The CDR3 runs to 14 residues. V was pared by 4 bases and J by 2 bases, with 6 bases between.

The genes are TRBV20-1 and TRBJ1-1; D is ambiguous. Germline V gene data show CDR1 as DFQATT and CDR2 as SNEGSKA (reference sequence). V was pared by 7 bases and J by 1 base, with 7 bases between. The CDR3 spans 11 residues. CDR3: CSDVENTEAFF. The CDR3 bases are TGCAGTGATGTGGAGAACACTGAAGCTTTCTTT.

The chain links TRBV7-8 to TRBJ2-7, with D possibly called TRBD1 or TRBD2 (6 bases each). CDR1 and CDR2 from the germline V gene are SGHVS and FQNEAQ. The CDR3 has 13 residues. The V end lost 5 bases, the J end lost 3 bases, and 11 bases lay between the germline ends. The CDR3 DNA reads as TGTGCCAGCAGCGCGGGACACCGCTACGAGCAGTACTTC. It codes for CASSAGHRYEQYF.